These 27 T cell receptor beta chains share one sample of origin, sequenced in a study of Graves' ophthalmopathy and Graves' hyperthyroidism. Amplified material comprised TCR beta CDR3 regions derived from RNA transcripts. HTBI-primed first-round RT-PCR preceded second-round multiplex PCR. TCRdb processed the multiplex PCR reads anew with MiXCR; each CDR3 protein has one entry. The sample lists about 370,000 distinct CDR3 sequences, approximately 16% occurring once. The sample was peripheral blood. The receptors were sampled from a woman aged 18-30 years with Graves' ophthalmopathy.

Ten or more counts support this clonotype. The gene calls are TRBV7-2 and TRBJ1-5; D not resolved. The germline gives CDR1 SGHTA, CDR2 FQGNSA. V gave up 4 bases and J gave up 4 bases, with 11 bases separating them. The CDR3 loop spans 14 amino acids. CDR3 nucleotide sequence: TGTGCCAGCAGCTCCCCCCAAGGGAATCAGCCCCAGCATTTT. It encodes CASSSPQGNQPQHF.

This clonotype showed up many times. The CDR3 DNA reads TGTGCCAGCAGTCTGCGCAACTACGAGCAGTACTTC. As protein: CASSLRNYEQYF. The chain recombines TRBV28 with TRBJ2-7; no firm D call. The length of the CDR3 is 12 residues. The ends were cut back, 5 bases at V and 3 bases at J, with 8 bases in the middle. Germline CDR1 is MDHEN and CDR2 is SYDVKM.

This clonotype occurred many times. The J gene is TRBJ2-7, the V gene TRBV7-2; D tentatively fits TRBD1 or TRBD2 (6 bases each). Germline V CDR1 and CDR2: SGHTA, FQGNSA. The CDR3 sequence is 15 residues long. Trimming removed 5 bases from V and 5 bases from J, with 19 bases in between. The DNA of the CDR3 is TGTGCCAGCAGCCCTAGCTGGGGGGCCCCCAACGAGCAGTACTTC. It translates to CASSPSWGAPNEQYF.

This clonotype came up many times. This sequence joins TRBV20-1 and TRBJ1-1, with 9 bases lining up with TRBD1. The junction had 6 bases not matched to a gene; V was cut back by 2 bases and J by 8 bases. From germline, CDR1 is DFQATT and CDR2 SNEGSKA (reference sequence). This CDR3 region has 13 residues. The CDR3 spells CSARTTGGSEAFF. Written as DNA, the CDR3 is TGCAGTGCTAGAACCACAGGGGGCTCCGAAGCTTTCTTT.

This clonotype was detected ten times or more. Compared with germline, one end of the junction differs, possibly owing to a read error. V and J are TRBV20-1 and TRBJ2-2; no definite D call. The CDR3 is 13 residues long. The V gene's germline CDR1 is DFQATT and CDR2 SNEGSKA (reference sequence). The DNA of the CDR3 is TGCAGTGCTAGAGGAGAGACACACGCCGGCACAGTTTTT. This encodes CSARGETHAGTVF.

This clonotype was found a few times. This chain uses TRBV4-2 with TRBJ1-2, with D possibly matching TRBD1 (5 bases). Trimming removed 0 bases at V and 5 bases at J, with 16 bases between. The CDR3 totals 16 residues. Germline V CDR1 and CDR2: LGHNA, YNFKEQ. The CDR3 DNA sequence: TGTGCCAGCAGCCAAGAGGGGGATTGGGGCGGTTATGGCTACACCTTC. Amino acid sequence: CASSQEGDWGGYGYTF.

This clonotype was counted ten times or more. The CDR3, as DNA: TGTGCCAGCAGCCTTCTTAGCGGGGGGGCCTCGGAGACCCAGTACTTC. This encodes CASSLLSGGASETQYF. This sequence joins TRBV6-2 or TRBV6-3 and TRBJ2-5; 11 bases match TRBD2. CDR1 MNHEY and CDR2 SVGEGT come from the germline V gene. The CDR3 contains 16 residues. V lost 6 bases, J lost 5 bases, and 11 bases stayed unmatched.

This clonotype was seen a handful of times. The chain joins TRBV18 to TRBJ1-2, with TRBD1 matching 9 bases. Germline CDR1 is KGHSH and CDR2 is LQKENI. V trimming: 6 bases; J trimming: 6 bases; junction bases outside the gene matches: 17. There are 17 residues in the CDR3. This CDR3 is CASSQNLGQGGDDGYTF. For the CDR3, the DNA is TGTGCCAGCTCGCAAAACCTGGGACAGGGAGGGGATGATGGCTACACCTTC.

The CDR3 sequence: CASSSQVQGYTF. CDR3 nucleotide sequence: TGTGCCAGCAGCTCGCAAGTGCAGGGCTACACCTTC. The rearrangement uses TRBV11-2 and TRBJ1-2, with D unclear. Germline values: CDR1 SGHAT, CDR2 FQNNGV. CDR3 length: 12 residues. The V and J ends lost 4 bases and 8 bases respectively, with 11 bases between them.

This clonotype was detected many times. This sequence joins TRBV28 and TRBJ2-7; the D is unclear. Germline CDR1 MDHEN, CDR2 SYDVKM. This CDR3 spans 15 amino acids. Trimming took off 8 bases at V and 0 bases at J, with 17 bases between the two ends. The CDR3 coding sequence is TGTGCCAGCGAATCCGAAGGCAGGAGCTCCTACGAGCAGTACTTC. Translation gives CASESEGRSSYEQYF.

This clonotype has ten or more counts. The chain employs TRBV20-1 and TRBJ2-7; D perhaps matches TRBD1 (6 bases). The germline V and J ends were trimmed by 0 bases and 6 bases, with 15 bases remaining between them. This CDR3 contains 14 residues. Germline-derived CDR1 and CDR2 are DFQATT and SNEGSKA (reference sequence). CDR3 protein: CSARDQGMVGEQYF. The CDR3, as DNA: TGCAGTGCTAGAGATCAGGGGATGGTGGGCGAGCAGTACTTC.

This clonotype was counted at least ten times. The CDR3 protein is CASTREPNSPLHF. The CDR3 region has the DNA TGTGCCAGCACCCGGGAACCTAATTCACCCCTCCACTTT. The chain couples TRBV12-3 or TRBV12-4 to TRBJ1-6, with D uncertain. CDR3 length: 13 residues. Trimming pared 7 bases from V and 6 bases from J, leaving 10 bases between.

This clonotype has a count of ten or more. V is TRBV6-2 or TRBV6-3 and J is TRBJ1-5; 7 bases match TRBD1. J was trimmed by 0 bases and V by 6 bases; bases with no gene match: 14. The CDR3 runs 18 residues. The V gene's germline CDR1 is MNHEY and CDR2 SVGEGT. The CDR3 region has the DNA TGTGCCAGCAGGAGGGACAGTCAAAAGGTAGATAGCAATCAGCCCCAGCATTTT. This gives the protein CASRRDSQKVDSNQPQHF.

This clonotype was recorded many times. The chain combines TRBV12-5 with TRBJ1-1; D is unclear. Germline V lookup: CDR1 LGHNT, CDR2 FRNRAP. Trimming left V 4 bases short and J 1 base short, with 7 bases between. The CDR3 extends over 13 amino acids. The CDR3 DNA follows: TGTGCTAGTGGTTATAACAGGAACACTGAAGCTTTCTTT. It encodes CASGYNRNTEAFF.

At least ten counts were recorded for this clonotype. V usage is TRBV12-3 or TRBV12-4 and J usage is TRBJ1-1; weak D call: TRBD1 (6 bases). The CDR3 is 13 residues long. V was trimmed by 3 bases and J by 11 bases, leaving 16 bases between them. CDR3 sequence reads: CASSLRGALWAFF. Here the CDR3 DNA reads TGTGCCAGCAGTTTGAGGGGGGCGCTTTGGGCTTTCTTT.

This clonotype was picked up a small number of times. This chain connects TRBV5-6 to TRBJ2-7; no reliable D call. Germline assignment: CDR1 SGHDT and CDR2 YYEEEE. V shed 4 bases and J shed 3 bases, with 8 bases lying between them. This CDR3 comprises 12 residues. The chain's CDR3 is CASSPQDYEQYF. CDR3 nucleotides: TGTGCCAGCAGCCCTCAGGACTACGAGCAGTACTTC.

The table lists this clonotype with many counts. The chain uses TRBV27 and TRBJ1-1, with D unclear. Trimming shortened V by 6 bases and J by 5 bases, and 13 bases separated the two germline ends. The CDR3 covers 13 residues. Germline V gene sequence: CDR1 MNHEY, CDR2 SMNVEV (reference sequence). CDR3 residues: CASRPARDTEAFF. CDR3 coding DNA: TGTGCCAGCAGGCCTGCGAGGGATACTGAAGCTTTCTTT.

The chain uses TRBV6-1 and TRBJ1-2; D unresolved. The germline CDR1 and CDR2 sequences are MNHNS and SASEGT. V lost 7 bases, J lost 7 bases, and 10 bases lay in between. The CDR3 sequence is 11 residues long. Here the CDR3 reads CASTGLGGYTF. For the CDR3, the DNA is TGTGCCAGCACGGGGTTGGGTGGCTACACCTTC.

This clonotype was detected many times. The V call is TRBV7-6, the J call TRBJ1-5; D remains unclear. The CDR3 loop spans 14 amino acids. V dropped 1 base and J dropped 0 bases, with 4 bases sitting between them. Germline V gene data show CDR1 as SGHVS and CDR2 as FNYEAQ. Written as DNA, the CDR3 is TGTGCCAGCAGCTTAGATGATAGCAATCAGCCCCAGCATTTT. Its protein product is CASSLDDSNQPQHF.

This clonotype has a count of ten or more. The DNA of the CDR3 is TGTGCCAGCAGCCCCCCAGGTACAGGGAGACACGAGCAGTACTTC. This gives the protein CASSPPGTGRHEQYF. The V and J genes are TRBV6-5 and TRBJ2-7; TRBD1 might be the D (6 bases). The length of the CDR3 is 15 residues. Trimming removed 6 bases at V and 5 bases at J, with 20 bases between. CDR1 MNHEY and CDR2 SVGAGI come from the germline V gene.

This clonotype was detected ten times or more. V usage is TRBV20-1 and J usage is TRBJ1-1, with 9 bases fitting TRBD1. V gave up 1 base and J gave up 5 bases; unmatched junction bases: 17. The CDR3 has 18 amino acids. The germline V gene has CDR1 DFQATT and CDR2 SNEGSKA (reference sequence). The CDR3 nucleotides read TGCAGTGCTAGAGCCTACCACGCGGGACAGGGTGTCTTGACTGAAGCTTTCTTT. Protein: CSARAYHAGQGVLTEAFF.

This clonotype was counted many times. The rearrangement joins TRBV9 to TRBJ2-2; D is undetermined. V lost 0 bases and J 0 bases, leaving 6 bases between the germline ends. Germline values: CDR1 SGDLS, CDR2 YYNGEE. The length of the CDR3 is 15 residues. This CDR3 reads CASSVVSSNTGELFF. DNA of the CDR3: TGTGCCAGCAGCGTAGTATCGTCGAACACCGGGGAGCTGTTTTTT.

CDR3 bases: TGTGCCAGCAGTTACTCCAGTAGGTCTGGCGAGCAGTACTTC. Encoded protein: CASSYSSRSGEQYF. V gene TRBV6-2 or TRBV6-3 combines with J gene TRBJ2-7; D remains unclear. Trimming left V 0 bases short and J 6 bases short, with 12 bases between. The CDR3 sequence is 14 residues long. The germline CDR1 and CDR2 sequences are MNHEY and SVGEGT.

In its sample, this clonotype was seen many times. Relative to the germline gene, one junction end is altered; a read error may explain this. CDR3 loop: CASSPSSGNTIYF. CDR3 in DNA: TGTGCCAGCAGTCCATCCTCTGGGAACACCATATATTTT. The chain employs TRBV18 and TRBJ1-3, with D uncertain. Germline CDR1 and CDR2: KGHSH and LQKENI. The CDR3 sequence is 13 residues long.

This clonotype was seen ten or more times. The chain carries TRBV7-3 and TRBJ2-7, with D possibly being TRBD1 (6 bases). Germline CDR1 is SGHTA and CDR2 is FQGTGA. The CDR3 totals 15 residues. The V end lost 2 bases, the J end lost 6 bases, and 17 bases lay between the germline ends. CDR3 in DNA: TGTGCCAGCAGCTTAGGGTACAGGGCCCTCACCGAGCAGTACTTC. Translating it yields CASSLGYRALTEQYF.

This clonotype was picked up many times. The chain employs TRBV7-2 and TRBJ2-7; possibly TRBD1 for D (6 bases). This CDR3 is built from 15 residues. The V end lost 1 base, the J end lost 3 bases, and 13 bases lay between the germline ends. Germline CDR1 SGHTA, CDR2 FQGNSA. CDR3 nucleotide sequence: TGTGCCAGCAGCTTAGTTTGGCAGGGGTACTACGAGCAGTACTTC. Translation gives CASSLVWQGYYEQYF.

The sample holds many counts of this clonotype. The genes are TRBV7-2 and TRBJ2-7; 7 nucleotides align to TRBD1. V lost 0 bases, J lost 6 bases, and 2 bases stayed unmatched. Germline V gene lookup returns CDR1 SGHTA and CDR2 FQGNSA. This CDR3 is 13 amino acids long. The CDR3, as DNA: TGTGCCAGCAGCTTAGCAGGGGGCGCCGAGCAGTACTTC. Protein sequence: CASSLAGGAEQYF. Full variable domain (remainder filled in from reference TRBV7-2 and TRBJ2-7): GAGVSQSPSNKVTEKGKDVELRCDPISGHTALYWYRQSLGQGLEFLIYFQGNSAPDKSGLPSDRFSAERTGGSVSTLTIQRTQQEDSAVYLCASSLAGGAEQYFGPGTRLTVT.